This TCR beta chain was recovered during a study of metastatic and nonmetastatic thyroid tumors (TCRdb year 2020). Looking at the study overall: The researchers compared repertoires between peripheral blood samples and tumor or nodule tissue samples from patients with malignant or benign thyroid disease.

CDR1 MNHNS and CDR2 SASEGT were looked up in the germline V gene. From the cysteine up to the phenylalanine, the CDR3 has a length of 14 residues. Only the CDR3 part of the read is kept: 42 bases, read in frame from the first base. No treatment had been received by any patient before thyroid surgery. Patient clinical samples collected from about 2011 to 2018 were retrospectively analysed using T-cell receptor beta sequencing. This clone was found a few times. Which antigen it targets is not known. Mismatch with germline at one junction end may stem from a read error. What the research found in general, with its limitations: In both blood and tumor samples, malignant tumors were reported to have significantly higher TCR beta diversity than benign nodules.

The protocol used for the library was PCR. The sequencer listed for this sample is Illumina HiSeq 4000. High-throughput sequencing was used to profile the CDR3 region of the TCR beta-chain in every patient. Per the authors' processing: Drawing on CDR3 differences between clinicopathological groups, the researchers built a classifier meant to tell apart patients with distant-metastatic papillary thyroid cancer. The Shannon index was used to measure repertoire diversity, and the Morisita-Horn index was used to measure how similar tumor and blood repertoires were. TCRdb trimmed the raw reads at Q25, called clones with MiXCR and kept productive beta chains. The V and J calls and clone size come from TCRdb's table, not from the authors' own analysis. This sample holds tens of thousands of clones; 10% to 15% were observed only once. Around 24% of the sample is taken by the ten largest.

The TCR comes from a female donor with papillary thyroid cancer or a benign thyroid nodule (not recorded which). Some clones in this sample may be carry-over from other donors' samples. The sample was blood. This sequence uses TRBV6-1 and TRBJ2-7, and 8 bases in between align with TRBD1. The CDR3 has the sequence CDSNPGQVLRGQYF. Read as DNA, the sequence is TGTGACAGCAATCCGGGACAGGTACTACGAGGGCAGTACTTC.